A single sample gave rise to the 21 T cell receptor beta chains below, sequenced in a study of T cell responses to AZD1222 COVID-19 vaccine. Sequencing used immunoSEQ multiplex PCR; TCRdb keeps in-frame clones, though not all of them. The sample gives 130,000 or so clones, approximately 91% of which show up once; approximately 2% is in the top ten. The sequencing used peripheral blood, collected 28 days after the second AZD1222 dose. All receptors derive from an adult who received the AZD1222 COVID-19 vaccine.

J is TRBJ2-7 and V is TRBV6-4; no definite D call. The CDR3 has 15 amino acids. Germline V gives CDR1 MRHNA, CDR2 SNTAGT. Trimming cost V 3 bases and J 0 bases, with 12 bases left between them. The CDR3 DNA is TGTGCCAGCAGTGAAGTTCGTGGTTTCTCCTACGAGCAGTACGTC. This translates into CASSEVRGFSYEQYV.

This sequence joins TRBV19 and TRBJ1-2; possible D gene TRBD1, 6 bases. In germline, CDR1 is LNHDA, CDR2 SQIVND (reference sequence). Deletions cut 4 bases from V and 6 bases from J, with 6 bases between. This CDR3 is built from 11 residues. The DNA for the CDR3 is TGTGCCAGTAGTAGACAGGATGGCTACACCTTC. It yields the protein CASSRQDGYTF.

This clone came up a few times. V is TRBV19 and J is TRBJ1-4; no reliable D call. Between the trimmed V and J ends, which lost 5 bases and 2 bases, there was a span of 9 bases. CDR3 size: 14 residues. Germline V CDR1 and CDR2: LNHDA, SQIVND (reference sequence). CDR3 amino acids: CASSGVYTNEKLFF. CDR3 bases: TGTGCCAGTAGTGGGGTATATACTAATGAAAAACTGTTTTTT.

The DNA of the CDR3 is TGTGCCAGCAGCGTTGCTCTAGCGGGAGAAAGCTCCTACAATGAGCAGTTCTTC. Protein: CASSVALAGESSYNEQFF. This chain connects TRBV7-4 to TRBJ2-1; 10 bases are a match to TRBD2. Per germline, CDR1 SGHVT and CDR2 SQSDAQ. The CDR3 length is 18 residues. The V and J ends lost 5 bases and 0 bases, in that order; junction bases with no gene match: 10. Complete variable domain (other parts from reference TRBV7-4 and TRBJ2-1): GAGVSQSPRYKVAKRGRDVALRCDSISGHVTLYWYRQTLGQGSEVLTYSQSDAQRDKSGRPSGRFSAERPERSVSTLKIQRTEQGDSAVYLCASSVALAGESSYNEQFFGPGTRLTVL.

This clone was seen only a few times. The chain has TRBV7-9 and TRBJ1-3, with D unclear. The CDR3 extends over 15 amino acids. Germline CDR1 SEHNR, CDR2 FQNEAQ (reference sequence). The germline V and J ends were trimmed by 1 base and 4 bases, with 11 bases remaining between them. In DNA, the CDR3 is TGTGCCAGCAGCTTAGGGGCAAGCCGCGGAAACACCATATATTTT. This sequence encodes CASSLGASRGNTIYF.

The genes are TRBV4-3 and TRBJ1-2; 7 positions match TRBD1. Germline trimming cut 0 bases from V and 3 bases from J; bases unmatched to any gene: 7. The CDR3 loop spans 16 amino acids. The V gene's germline CDR1 is LGHNA and CDR2 YSLEER. The CDR3 DNA reads TGCGCCAGCAGCCAAGACAGGACAGGACCTTACTATGGCTACACCTTC. This translates into CASSQDRTGPYYGYTF.

The chain joins TRBV7-8 to TRBJ1-1; the D gene is possibly TRBD1 (5 bases). The ends were cut back, 5 bases at V and 1 base at J, with 14 bases in the middle. This CDR3 is built from 15 residues. The germline V gene encodes CDR1 SGHVS and CDR2 FQNEAQ. The CDR3 nucleotides read TGTGCCAGCAGCGCCCCCCTCGACAGGAACACTGAAGCTTTCTTT. Its protein product is CASSAPLDRNTEAFF.

This chain links TRBV18 with TRBJ1-1; unclear D gene. Germline CDR1 is KGHSH and CDR2 is LQKENI. The CDR3 consists of 13 residues. Trimming removed 6 bases from V and 6 bases from J, with 14 bases in between. The chain's CDR3 is CASSPIEGSEAFF. The CDR3 DNA follows: TGTGCCAGCTCCCCCATAGAGGGATCTGAAGCTTTCTTT.

J is TRBJ1-6 and V is TRBV6-5; TRBD1 aligns across 9 bases. CDR3 length: 15 amino acids. V shed 7 bases, J shed 14 bases, and the junction held 15 bases outside the gene matches. Germline loops: CDR1 MNHEY, CDR2 SVGAGI. CDR3 amino acids: CASKLGQGLFLALHF. CDR3 coding DNA: TGTGCCAGCAAGCTGGGACAGGGATTGTTTTTGGCCCTCCACTTT.

The gene calls are TRBV19 and TRBJ2-1, with 9 positions matching TRBD1. Germline V gene sequence: CDR1 LNHDA, CDR2 SQIVND (reference sequence). The CDR3 sequence is 14 residues long. With V trimmed by 9 bases and J by 8 bases, 11 bases remained unmatched. The CDR3 is CASGNRGRGDEQFF. CDR3 bases: TGTGCCAGCGGGAACAGGGGGCGCGGCGATGAGCAGTTCTTC.

The V call is TRBV6-5, the J call TRBJ2-7; D possibly uses TRBD1 or TRBD2 (7 bases each). V lost 8 bases, J lost 2 bases, and 19 bases lay in between. The CDR3 is made up of 15 amino acids. Germline CDR1 and CDR2: MNHEY and SVGAGI. The chain's CDR3 is CASGEGAEPTYEQYV. CDR3 nucleotides: TGTGCCAGCGGGGAGGGGGCGGAGCCCACCTACGAGCAGTACGTC.

This chain joins TRBV19 and TRBJ2-6, with D perhaps being TRBD1 or TRBD2 (5 bases each). V was cut by 10 bases and J by 0 bases, with 16 bases left in between. CDR1 is LNHDA and CDR2 is SQIVND in the germline V gene (reference sequence). The CDR3 covers 16 residues. CDR3 nucleotide sequence: TGTGCCACCCGGGACGGGATACTCTCTGGGGCCAACGTCCTGACTTTC. This codes for CATRDGILSGANVLTF.

This chain joins TRBV6-5 and TRBJ1-1; TRBD1 is a possible D gene (5 bases). This CDR3 is built from 14 residues. The germline V gene has CDR1 MNHEY and CDR2 SVGAGI. Trimming cost V 0 bases and J 4 bases, with 9 bases left between them. CDR3 DNA sequence: TGTGCCAGCAGTTACTCCTGGGGGGGCACTGAAGCTTTCTTT. Translating it yields CASSYSWGGTEAFF.

The V call is TRBV3-1 (or the pseudogene TRBV3-2), the J call TRBJ1-2, with 9 bases identical to TRBD1. The germline gives CDR1 LGHDT, CDR2 YNNKEL (reference sequence). J was trimmed by 3 bases and V by 3 bases; bases with no gene match: 8. CDR3 length: 16 amino acids. The CDR3 loop is CASSHFPGQGHYGYTF. CDR3 nucleotides: TGTGCCAGCAGCCACTTTCCGGGACAGGGCCACTATGGCTACACCTTC.

This clone was observed once. The chain employs TRBV7-2 and TRBJ2-7, with TRBD2 matching over 8 bases. Germline CDR1 SGHTA, CDR2 FQGNSA. Germline trimming cut 5 bases from V and 4 bases from J; bases unmatched to any gene: 10. The CDR3 has 15 residues. CDR3 protein: CASSPEAGVGYEQYV. The CDR3 nucleotides are TGTGCCAGCAGCCCCGAAGCGGGAGTCGGATACGAGCAGTACGTC.

The chain employs TRBV5-1 and TRBJ1-1, with 8 bases lining up with TRBD1. CDR3 length: 13 amino acids. Germline CDR1 SGHRS, CDR2 YFSETQ. J was trimmed by 1 base and V by 6 bases; bases with no gene match: 2. CDR3 in amino acids: CASKGQANTEAFF. Written as DNA, the CDR3 is TGCGCCAGCAAGGGACAGGCGAACACTGAAGCTTTCTTT.

The chain combines TRBV11-3 with TRBJ2-7, with 9 bases matching TRBD2. CDR1 and CDR2 (germline): SGHNT, YENEEA. J was trimmed by 6 bases and V by 3 bases; bases with no gene match: 6. The length of the CDR3 is 14 residues. The CDR3 DNA follows: TGTGCCAGCAGCTTGTCTAGCGGGACTGGCGAGCAGTACGTC. Residues: CASSLSSGTGEQYV.

V gene TRBV19 combines with J gene TRBJ2-2, with D unresolved. Trimming took off 5 bases at V and 4 bases at J, with 5 bases between the two ends. The CDR3 contains 12 residues. Germline loops: CDR1 LNHDA, CDR2 SQIVND (reference sequence). The CDR3 is CASSLSTGELFF. The CDR3 bases are TGTGCCAGTAGTCTGAGCACCGGGGAGCTGTTTTTT.

This chain uses TRBV7-2 with TRBJ1-5; 11 bases agree with TRBD1. CDR3 length equals 17 residues. Per germline, CDR1 SGHTA and CDR2 FQGNSA. The junction had 10 bases not matched to a gene; V was cut back by 5 bases and J by 4 bases. CDR3 DNA sequence: TGTGCCAGCAGCGCGTGGACAGGGGGCAAATGGAATCAGCCCCAGCATTTT. It specifies CASSAWTGGKWNQPQHF.

The rearrangement joins TRBV4-1 to TRBJ2-5, with 10 bases that match TRBD2. Germline CDR1 is MGHRA and CDR2 is YSYEKL. Losses at the gene ends were 1 base for V and 3 bases for J; bases not matched to a gene: 5. The CDR3 extends over 16 amino acids. The CDR3 region has the DNA TGCGCCAGCAGCCAAGGACTAGCGGGTGGAGAAGAGACCCAGTACTTC. It encodes CASSQGLAGGEETQYF.

This chain joins TRBV30 and TRBJ1-1; D not certain. Germline CDR1 and CDR2: GTSNPN and SVGIG (reference sequence). V was cut by 2 bases and J by 10 bases, with 14 bases left in between. This CDR3 region has 12 residues. This chain's CDR3 is CAWSLGLRRAFF. CDR3 DNA sequence: TGTGCCTGGAGTTTAGGGCTCAGACGAGCTTTCTTT.